The TCR beta chain under discussion was sequenced for a study of yellow fever vaccine responses in identical twins. Regarding this clonotype: Its specificity is unknown.

Each CDR3 protein is one row after TCRdb ran MiXCR on the RT-PCR reads. The profile shows under 4,000 distinct CDR3 sequences, around 90% of them singletons. The CDR3 totals 15 residues. Unmatched junction bases numbered 7, after V lost 1 base and J lost 5 bases. The germline V gene has CDR1 SGHDN and CDR2 FVKESK. Study-wide results and caveats: The authors reported partly convergent, partly personalized vaccine responses in identical twins.

The sequence came from a woman between 18 and 29 years old who received the yellow fever vaccine. The sample in question was T cells from blood (PBMCs), unsorted or a sorted subset (not recorded which), obtained before or after yellow fever vaccination (not recorded which). The V and J genes are TRBV14 and TRBJ2-5, with TRBD1 identical over 7 bases. DNA for the CDR3: TGTGCCAGCAGCCAAGGCCAGGGGGTGAGGGAGACCCAGTACTTC. Translation gives CASSQGQGVRETQYF.